Presented here are 17 T cell receptor beta chains from one specimen sequenced in a study of blood T cell repertoires in COVID-19. Data came from immunoSEQ multiplex PCR; TCRdb stores just in-frame clones and leaves some out. This sample has a few hundred thousand clones, with roughly 91% found just once. Sequences were obtained from PBMCs or T cells enriched from blood (not recorded which). The receptors originated from a woman in her forties or fifties who had been exposed to COVID-19.

The chain uses TRBV5-8 and TRBJ1-2, with D hard to call. Deletions cut 4 bases from V and 8 bases from J, with 9 bases between. There are 11 residues in the CDR3. Germline V gene sequence: CDR1 SGHTS, CDR2 YDEGEE. The CDR3 DNA reads as TGTGCCAGCAGCCCCGACGGGGGCTACACCTTC. Translated, it gives CASSPDGGYTF.

V gene TRBV10-3 combines with J gene TRBJ1-5; 8 nucleotides line up with TRBD1. This CDR3 spans 13 amino acids. V dropped 7 bases and J dropped 11; count of bases not matched to a gene: 10. The germline gives CDR1 ENHRY, CDR2 SYGVKD. In DNA form, the CDR3 reads TGTGCCATCAAGTCGGCAGGGGGCGGGTCCCAGCATTTT. Its protein product is CAIKSAGGGSQHF.

This clone was counted a single time. V usage is TRBV2 and J usage is TRBJ1-2, with D perhaps matching TRBD1 (6 bases). Looked up from germline, CDR1 is SNHLY and CDR2 is FYNNEI. The CDR3 is 14 residues long. V was clipped by 6 bases and J by 7 bases, with 18 bases between them. The CDR3 region has the DNA TGTGCCAGCAGGAGTGGACAGCCATCGGTTGGCTACACCTTC. Protein product: CASRSGQPSVGYTF. Supplemented by reference TRBV2 and TRBJ1-2, the full variable domain reads EPEVTQTPSHQVTQMGQEVILRCVPISNHLYFYWYRQILGQKVEFLVSFYNNEISEKSEIFDDQFSVERPDGSNFTLKIRSTKLEDSAMYFCASRSGQPSVGYTFGSGTRLTVV.

The chain couples TRBV5-1 to TRBJ2-7; TRBD1 matches at 9 bases. CDR1 SGHRS and CDR2 YFSETQ come from the germline V gene. V shed 4 bases, J shed 2 bases, and the junction held 7 bases outside the gene matches. The CDR3 runs to 15 residues. This chain's CDR3 is CASSGGQGSTYEQYF. The CDR3 DNA reads as TGCGCCAGCAGCGGTGGACAGGGGTCCACCTACGAGCAGTACTTC.

This chain joins TRBV2 and TRBJ2-2, with 8 bases aligning to TRBD1. The germline gives CDR1 SNHLY, CDR2 FYNNEI. The CDR3 sequence is 16 residues long. Trimming at V came to 6 bases and at J to 7 bases, leaving 13 bases not matched to a gene. CDR3 DNA sequence: TGTGCCAGCAGAACACATTTACCAGGGGGCTACGGGGAGCTGTTTTTT. Translated, it gives CASRTHLPGGYGELFF.

The chain couples TRBV5-6 to TRBJ2-7; 11 bases agree with TRBD1. The CDR3 totals 15 residues. Trimming cost V 4 bases and J 3 bases; bases outside gene matches: 6. Germline assignment: CDR1 SGHDT and CDR2 YYEEEE. CDR3 sequence (DNA): TGTGCCAGCAGCCCCAGGACAGGGGGCGTCTACGAGCAGTACTTC. Its protein is CASSPRTGGVYEQYF.

The chain recombines TRBV5-5 with TRBJ1-3, with 8 positions matching TRBD1. J was trimmed by 3 bases and V by 0 bases; bases with no gene match: 5. Germline V gives CDR1 SGHKS, CDR2 YYEKEE (reference sequence). The length of the CDR3 is 16 residues. CDR3 amino acids: CASSLGTGNSGNTIYF. The CDR3 DNA follows: TGTGCCAGCAGCTTGGGGACAGGGAATAGTGGAAACACCATATATTTT.

The chain recombines TRBV9 with TRBJ1-2; 10 nucleotides align to TRBD1. This CDR3 spans 15 amino acids. The V gene's germline CDR1 is SGDLS and CDR2 YYNGEE. V was pared by 3 bases and J by 8 bases, with 10 bases of the junction left unmatched. This chain's CDR3 is CASSAGLLGQGGYTF. CDR3 nucleotides: TGTGCCAGCAGCGCGGGCCTTTTGGGACAGGGGGGCTACACCTTC.

V gene TRBV19 combines with J gene TRBJ1-6; D remains unclear. The CDR3 loop spans 14 amino acids. Germline values: CDR1 LNHDA, CDR2 SQIVND (reference sequence). Trimming removed 1 base from V and 7 bases from J, with 8 bases in between. CDR3 DNA sequence: TGTGCCAGTAGTATAGTCAACAAGAATTCACCCCTCCACTTT. Encoded protein: CASSIVNKNSPLHF.

This clone was seen a single time. The V and J genes are TRBV6-5 and TRBJ1-4, with 10 bases lining up with TRBD1. J was trimmed by 10 bases and V by 8 bases; bases with no gene match: 4. Germline CDR1 is MNHEY and CDR2 is SVGAGI. The CDR3 extends over 12 amino acids. Here the CDR3 DNA reads TGTGCCAGCGGGGACAGGGGAGGAAAACTGTTTTTT. It specifies CASGDRGGKLFF.

This clone was seen just once. The chain employs TRBV9 and TRBJ2-2; TRBD2 aligns across 11 bases. Germline CDR1 SGDLS, CDR2 YYNGEE. The J segment lost 0 bases and the V segment lost 3 bases, leaving 7 bases of the junction unmatched. CDR3 length: 18 residues. CDR3 bases: TGTGCCAGCAGCGCGGGACTAGCGGAGGCTTCGAACACCGGGGAGCTGTTTTTT. It yields the protein CASSAGLAEASNTGELFF.

The sample holds one count of this clone. The chain recombines TRBV6-5 with TRBJ1-2, with 8 bases aligning to TRBD1. V was clipped by 4 bases and J by 6 bases; unmatched bases: 4. Germline-derived CDR1 and CDR2 are MNHEY and SVGAGI. The CDR3 length is 13 residues. The CDR3 coding sequence is TGTGCCAGCAGTTCGCGGACAGGGAATGGCTACACCTTC. Its protein product is CASSSRTGNGYTF.

This chain connects TRBV7-2 to TRBJ1-1, with a possible D match to TRBD1 (6 bases). Germline V gene data show CDR1 as SGHTA and CDR2 as FQGNSA. V dropped 4 bases and J dropped 4 bases, with 10 bases sitting between them. CDR3 length equals 13 residues. CDR3 sequence reads: CASSSLDSTEAFF. The CDR3 nucleotides read TGTGCCAGCAGCTCGCTGGACAGCACTGAAGCTTTCTTT. The whole variable domain, remainder taken from reference TRBV7-2 and TRBJ1-1, is GAGVSQSPSNKVTEKGKDVELRCDPISGHTALYWYRQSLGQGLEFLIYFQGNSAPDKSGLPSDRFSAERTGGSVSTLTIQRTQQEDSAVYLCASSSLDSTEAFFGQGTRLTVV.

The chain uses TRBV4-1 and TRBJ2-2; TRBD1 aligns across 9 bases. J gave up 4 bases and V 4 bases, and 13 bases lay outside the gene matches. The CDR3 sequence is 18 residues long. Germline loops: CDR1 MGHRA, CDR2 YSYEKL. The CDR3 region has the DNA TGCGCCAGCAGCCGCGAAAAACAGGGGGCGCCCAGCACCGGGGAGCTGTTTTTT. Its translation: CASSREKQGAPSTGELFF.

V gene TRBV12-3 or TRBV12-4 combines with J gene TRBJ1-6; tentatively, D is TRBD1 (6 bases). Trimming removed 6 bases at V and 9 bases at J, with 12 bases between. The CDR3 sequence is 13 residues long. The CDR3: CASSRGAASPLHF. The DNA for the CDR3 is TGTGCCAGCAGCCGGGGGGCGGCTTCACCCCTCCACTTT.

The chain carries TRBV5-1 and TRBJ1-2, with D possibly being TRBD1 (5 bases). V was pared by 0 bases and J by 10 bases, with 19 bases between. The CDR3 sequence is 15 residues long. CDR1 and CDR2 from the germline V gene are SGHRS and YFSETQ. The CDR3 nucleotides read TGCGCCAGCAGCTTGGACTCCCAGGGATTATTTGACTACACCTTC. Protein: CASSLDSQGLFDYTF.

The chain uses TRBV4-1 and TRBJ1-2; weak D call: TRBD1 (5 bases). Germline assignment: CDR1 MGHRA and CDR2 YSYEKL. The CDR3 sequence is 15 residues long. The V end lost 1 base, the J end lost 4 bases, and 13 bases lay between the germline ends. The CDR3 DNA reads TGCGCCAGCAGCCAAGCCCCGACAGTCATCTATGGCTACACCTTC. Its protein is CASSQAPTVIYGYTF.